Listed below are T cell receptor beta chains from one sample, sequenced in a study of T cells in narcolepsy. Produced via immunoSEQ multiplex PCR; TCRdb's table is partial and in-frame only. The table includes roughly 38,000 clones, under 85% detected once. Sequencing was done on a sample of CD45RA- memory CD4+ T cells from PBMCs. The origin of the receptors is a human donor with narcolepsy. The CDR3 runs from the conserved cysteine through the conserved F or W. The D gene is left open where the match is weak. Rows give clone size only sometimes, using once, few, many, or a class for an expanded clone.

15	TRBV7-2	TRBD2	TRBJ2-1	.	CASSQKAGGHNEQFF	TGTGCCAGCAGTCAGAAAGCGGGGGGTCACAATGAGCAGTTCTTC
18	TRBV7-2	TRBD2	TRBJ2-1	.	CASSIPTSGYNPVDEQFF	TGTGCCAGCAGCATACCGACTAGCGGCTACAATCCTGTAGATGAGCAGTTCTTC
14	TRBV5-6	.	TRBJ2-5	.	CASSLGRAQETQYF	TGTGCCAGCAGCTTGGGGCGGGCCCAAGAGACCCAGTACTTC
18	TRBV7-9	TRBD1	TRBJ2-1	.	CASSPALIGTASYNEQFF	TGTGCCAGCAGCCCGGCCTTAATTGGGACAGCCTCCTACAATGAGCAGTTCTTC
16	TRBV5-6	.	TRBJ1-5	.	CASSFSGPDSNQPQHF	TGTGCCAGCAGCTTTTCAGGACCCGATAGCAATCAGCCCCAGCATTTT
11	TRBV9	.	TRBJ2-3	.	CASSVADTQYF	TGTGCCAGCAGCGTAGCAGATACGCAGTATTTT
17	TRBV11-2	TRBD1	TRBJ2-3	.	CASSLLGRGRSTDTQYF	TGTGCCAGCAGCTTACTCGGTAGGGGGCGTAGCACAGATACGCAGTATTTT
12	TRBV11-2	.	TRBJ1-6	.	CASRESNSPLHF	TGTGCCAGCAGGGAGTCAAATTCACCCCTCCACTTT
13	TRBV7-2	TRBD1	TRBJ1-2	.	CASSLGQGYGYTF	TGTGCCAGCAGCCTGGGACAGGGGTATGGCTACACCTTC
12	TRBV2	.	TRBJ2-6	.	CASHSGANVLTF	TGTGCCAGCCACTCTGGGGCCAACGTCCTGACTTTC
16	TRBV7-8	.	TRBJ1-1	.	CASSLLRGGGNTEAFF	TGTGCCAGCAGCTTACTCAGGGGAGGCGGGAACACTGAAGCTTTCTTT
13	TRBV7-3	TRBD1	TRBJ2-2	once	CASSRDRRGELFF	TGTGCCAGCAGCCGGGACAGACGCGGGGAGCTGTTTTTT
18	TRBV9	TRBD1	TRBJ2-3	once	CASSVAPGQGASTDTQYF	TGTGCCAGCAGCGTAGCCCCTGGACAGGGAGCAAGCACAGATACGCAGTATTTT
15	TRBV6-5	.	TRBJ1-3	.	CASSFIGGPGNTIYF	TGTGCCAGCAGTTTTATAGGGGGGCCTGGAAACACCATATATTTT
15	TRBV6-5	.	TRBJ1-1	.	CASSYSAMAGGGAFF	TGTGCCAGCAGTTACTCGGCGATGGCTGGGGGTGGGGCTTTCTTT
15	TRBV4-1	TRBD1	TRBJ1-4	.	CASSQPGQGAEKLFF	TGCGCCAGCAGCCAACCGGGACAGGGAGCTGAAAAACTGTTTTTT
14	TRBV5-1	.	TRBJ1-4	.	CASSFFGTNEKLFF	TGCGCCAGCAGCTTTTTTGGAACTAATGAAAAACTGTTTTTT
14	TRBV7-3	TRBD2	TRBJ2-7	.	CASSPTSGSYEQYF	TGTGCCAGCAGCCCGACTAGCGGCTCCTACGAGCAGTACTTC
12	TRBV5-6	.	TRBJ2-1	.	CASSLVQGEQFF	TGTGCCAGCAGCTTGGTACAGGGTGAGCAGTTCTTC
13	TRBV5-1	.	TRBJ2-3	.	CASSSSTSPTQYF	TGCGCCAGCAGCTCCTCCACTAGTCCTACGCAGTATTTT
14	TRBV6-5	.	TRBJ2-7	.	CASRYKRGYYEQYF	TGTGCCAGCAGATATAAGAGGGGATACTACGAGCAGTACTTC
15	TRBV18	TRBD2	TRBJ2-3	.	CASSVSGGASGTQYF	TGTGCCAGCTCCGTTAGCGGGGGGGCGAGCGGTACGCAGTATTTT
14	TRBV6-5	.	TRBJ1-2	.	CASSYSRVGYGYTF	TGTGCCAGCAGTTACTCGAGAGTTGGCTATGGCTACACCTTC
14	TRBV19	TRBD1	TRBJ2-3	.	CASRTGYGTDTQYF	TGTGCCAGCCGGACAGGGTACGGCACAGATACGCAGTATTTT
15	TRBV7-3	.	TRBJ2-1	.	CASSLMEGSYNEQFF	TGTGCCAGCAGCTTAATGGAGGGATCCTACAATGAGCAGTTCTTC
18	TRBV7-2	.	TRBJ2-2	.	CASSLATGAQGVTGELFF	TGTGCCAGCAGCTTAGCTACGGGGGCCCAGGGAGTCACCGGGGAGCTGTTTTTT
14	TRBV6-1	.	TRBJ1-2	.	CASSQSQGNYGYTF	TGTGCCAGCAGTCAAAGCCAGGGTAACTATGGCTACACCTTC
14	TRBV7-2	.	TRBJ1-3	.	CASSLAPSGNTIYF	TGTGCCAGCAGCTTAGCCCCTTCTGGAAACACCATATATTTT
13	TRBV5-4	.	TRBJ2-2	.	CASSFRGTGELFF	TGTGCCAGCAGCTTCCGGGGCACCGGGGAGCTGTTTTTT
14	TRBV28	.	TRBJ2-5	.	CASSPLAVQETQYF	TGTGCCAGCAGTCCGCTGGCGGTACAAGAGACCCAGTACTTC
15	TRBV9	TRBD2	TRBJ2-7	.	CASSVGVAGTYEQYF	TGTGCCAGCAGCGTAGGTGTAGCGGGGACCTACGAGCAGTACTTC